This is a list of T cell receptor beta chains from one sample in a study of technical replicates of blood from several donors. Profiled with immunoSEQ multiplex PCR; TCRdb holds only in-frame clones, not every one. This sample has more than 80,000 clones; approximately 96% occur once, and the top ten carry approximately 0.21%. The source material was T cells isolated from PBMCs. All receptors derive from a human donor in good health. Both conserved end residues are part of each CDR3. The D gene is left open where the match is weak. Clone size appears in some rows only: once, few, many, or a class for an expanded clone.

TRBJ1-2,-,-,TRBV14,TGTGCCAGCAGCCACCCCGGGGGTGGCTACACCTTC,CASSHPGGGYTF
TRBJ1-1,-,TRBD1,TRBV9,TGTGCCAGCAGCGCCCCCGGACAGGGGAACACTGAAGCTTTCTTT,CASSAPGQGNTEAFF
TRBJ2-4,-,-,TRBV28,TGTGCCAGCAGTCCCCCGACGGGGATTCAGTACTTC,CASSPPTGIQYF
TRBJ2-7,-,TRBD1,TRBV10-3,TGTGCCATCAGTTGGGACAGGGAACGCGAGCAGTACTTC,CAISWDREREQYF
TRBJ2-3,-,-,TRBV7-6,TGTGCCAGCAGCTCTAATAGTGGGGGCATCGATAATACGCAGTATTTT,CASSSNSGGIDNTQYF
TRBJ2-3,once,-,TRBV12-2,TGTGCAAGTCGCTTAGTGAGGCTTGGGGCAGGGAGATTTAGCGGGGGCAGCACAGATACGCAGTATTTT,CASRLVRLGAGRFSGGSTDTQYF
TRBJ1-1,-,TRBD1,TRBV7-2,TGTGCCAGCAGCCGGGACAGGGCAAGCACTGAAGCTTTCTTT,CASSRDRASTEAFF
TRBJ2-2,-,TRBD1,TRBV19,TGTGCCAGTAGTATCAGGGGGCGCACCGGGGAGCTGTTTTTT,CASSIRGRTGELFF
TRBJ2-7,-,-,TRBV2,TGTGCCAGCAGTGGTAACTACGAGCAGTACTTC,CASSGNYEQYF
TRBJ2-7,-,-,TRBV6-5,TGTGCCAGCAGTTACTCTTTGGGCATTTCCTACGAGCAGTACTTC,CASSYSLGISYEQYF
TRBJ1-2,-,-,TRBV5-5,TGTGCCAGCAGGCCCTTCGGGGGGCGGCGGAAGTGGTATGGCTACACCTTC,CASRPFGGRRKWYGYTF
TRBJ2-5,-,-,TRBV19,TGTGCCAGTAAAACTCTATATCAAGAGACCCAGTACTTC,CASKTLYQETQYF
TRBJ2-3,-,-,TRBV5-1,TGCGCCAGCAGCATAGGACAGGGCGGGGGAGATACGCAGTATTTT,CASSIGQGGGDTQYF
TRBJ2-7,-,-,TRBV10-1,TGCGCCAGCAGTCCAAGAGACAGTCCCTACGAGCAGTACTTC,CASSPRDSPYEQYF
TRBJ2-3,-,-,TRBV7-6,TGTGCCAGCAGCTTAGAGCTTACAGATACGCAGTATTTT,CASSLELTDTQYF
TRBJ2-7,-,-,TRBV6-5,TGTGCCAGCAGTTGGACTAATCAGGAGCAGTACTTC,CASSWTNQEQYF
TRBJ1-6,-,-,TRBV4-1,TGCGCCAGCAGCCAACCCAGGGTGGCGAATTCACCCCTCCACTTT,CASSQPRVANSPLHF
TRBJ2-5,-,-,TRBV5-1,TGCGCCAGCAGTTGGGGAGGGGGGGAGACCCAGTACTTC,CASSWGGGETQYF
TRBJ2-7,once,-,TRBV11-2,TGTGCCAGCAGCTCCTATCCGACGGTGACTGAGTACGAGCAGTACTTC,CASSSYPTVTEYEQYF
TRBJ2-1,-,TRBD1,TRBV5-1,TGCGCCAGCAGCTTGCAACAGGGGGCGGTAAATGAGCAGTTCTTC,CASSLQQGAVNEQFF
TRBJ2-5,-,-,TRBV28,TGTGCCAGCCGAACTGCACTTCAAGAGACCCAGTACTTC,CASRTALQETQYF
TRBJ1-1,-,-,TRBV28,TGTGCCAGCAGTATGACGGGGAACACTGAAGCTTTCTTT,CASSMTGNTEAFF
TRBJ2-7,-,-,TRBV19,TGTGCCAGTCAGGCGGCACCGGGATCCTCCTACGAGCAGTACTTC,CASQAAPGSSYEQYF
TRBJ2-7,-,-,TRBV6-5,TGTGCCAGCAGTTACGGTGCCAGTCCCTACGAGCAGTACTTC,CASSYGASPYEQYF
TRBJ2-7,-,TRBD1,TRBV19,TGTGCCAGTAGTTACAGGGGGAATAACGAGCAGTACTTC,CASSYRGNNEQYF
TRBJ2-7,-,-,TRBV5-4,TGTGCCAGCAGCTTTCAGGGGCCCTACGAGCAGTACTTC,CASSFQGPYEQYF
TRBJ1-1,-,-,TRBV5-6,TGTGCCAGCAGCTTCCAAAACACTGAAGCTTTCTTT,CASSFQNTEAFF
TRBJ1-1,-,TRBD1,TRBV27,TGTGCCAGCAGTGCTAGAAGGGACAGCCCATCCCCTGAAGCTTTCTTT,CASSARRDSPSPEAFF
TRBJ1-5,once,-,TRBV6-5,TGTGCCAGCAGTTCCGTGGCCCTCAATCAGCCCCAGCATTTT,CASSSVALNQPQHF
TRBJ2-7,-,-,TRBV7-8,TGTGCCAGCAGCTCTACCTACGAGCAGTACTTC,CASSSTYEQYF
TRBJ1-1,-,-,TRBV28,TGTGCCAGCAGTTTGCTTCCGGCTGAAGCTTTCTTT,CASSLLPAEAFF
TRBJ2-2,once,-,TRBV9,TGTGCCAGCACCCGGGGGACCACCGGGGAGCTGTTTTTT,CASTRGTTGELFF
TRBJ1-1,-,-,TRBV27,TGTGCCAGCAGTAGGCAGGGAGGGGTGAACACTGAAGCTTTCTTT,CASSRQGGVNTEAFF
TRBJ1-2,-,-,TRBV10-2,TGCGCCAGCAGTGAAGGGAGAGAAGGCTACACCTTC,CASSEGREGYTF
TRBJ1-1,few,-,TRBV5-4,TGTGCCAGCAGCCTTAATAGCGCTGAAGCTTTCTTT,CASSLNSAEAFF
TRBJ2-1,once,TRBD2,TRBV4-1,TGCGCCAGCAGCCAAGGGGGAGGGATCGATGAGCAGTTCTTC,CASSQGGGIDEQFF
TRBJ2-7,-,-,TRBV6-6,TGTGCCAGCAGAGGGCCCGGGGTCTCCTACGAGCAGTACTTC,CASRGPGVSYEQYF
TRBJ1-5,-,-,TRBV5-1,TGCGCCAGCAGCGAGGGTGTTAGCAATCAGCCCCAGCATTTT,CASSEGVSNQPQHF
TRBJ2-1,once,TRBD1,TRBV5-3,TGTGCCAGAAGCTGGACCAACAGGGGTTACAATGAGCAGTTCTTC,CARSWTNRGYNEQFF
TRBJ2-1,once,TRBD2,TRBV10-3,TGTGCCATCAGTGGATCCGGGACTAGCGGGACCAATGAGCAGTTCTTC,CAISGSGTSGTNEQFF
TRBJ1-3,once,-,TRBV10-3,TGTGCCACCGGGGGAATCCAAGGGCCAGGAAACACCATATATTTT,CATGGIQGPGNTIYF
TRBJ2-1,-,-,TRBV7-9,TGTGCCAGCAGCTCGTATGGGGAGCTGGACGCGAATGAGCAGTTCTTC,CASSSYGELDANEQFF
TRBJ2-3,-,-,TRBV5-1,TGCGCCAGCAGCTTGGGGCCTCAGCAGGGTAACACAGATACGCAGTATTTT,CASSLGPQQGNTDTQYF
TRBJ2-6,-,-,TRBV11-3,TGTGCCAGCAGTGCGCAGGAAAGATTCGGGACTGGGGCCAACGTCCTGACTTTC,CASSAQERFGTGANVLTF
TRBJ2-3,-,-,TRBV9,TGTGCCAGCAGCGTCGTGGGCAGCACAGATACGCAGTATTTT,CASSVVGSTDTQYF
TRBJ2-7,-,TRBD1,TRBV30,TGTGCCTGCGACCCAGGGGGCAGAAGACCTACGAAGCAGTACTTC,CACDPGGRRPTKQYF
TRBJ1-2,-,TRBD1,TRBV5-4,TGTGCCAGCAGCCCAAGCGTGGGACAGGGGGACTATGGCTACACCTTC,CASSPSVGQGDYGYTF
TRBJ1-5,-,TRBD1,TRBV28,TGTGCCAGCAGTTTCCCCGGACAGGGCGACAATCAGCCCCAGCATTTT,CASSFPGQGDNQPQHF
TRBJ2-4,-,-,TRBV2,TGTGCCAGCAGTGGAGACGGGTCAAGGGGTAACTTC,CASSGDGSRGNF
TRBJ2-5,-,TRBD2,TRBV5-1,TGCGCCAGCAGCACGGGACTAGCGGGCGGTTTAAAGACCCAGTACTTC,CASSTGLAGGLKTQYF